What follows are 13 T cell receptor beta chains derived from one specimen sequenced in a study of CD8+ T cells in alopecia areata. RNA, once extracted, was reverse transcribed into cDNA for use as the sequencing template. Only in-frame clones appear in the TCRdb table, and some are missing; sequencing was by immunoSEQ multiplex PCR. The table includes roughly 200,000 clones, approximately 53% detected once. Noted treatment: oral pan-JAK inhibitor, 5-10 mg twice daily. The sequencing here drew on CD8+ T cells sorted from blood, taken at week 24, from a patient treated with tofacitinib. These receptors were taken from a human donor with alopecia areata.

The rearrangement uses TRBV5-6 and TRBJ1-1; 7 bases are shared with TRBD1. Germline V gene lookup returns CDR1 SGHDT and CDR2 YYEEEE. Trimming at V came to 2 bases and at J to 8 bases, leaving 3 bases not matched to a gene. The CDR3 has 12 residues. This CDR3 is CASSLYRGEAFF. The CDR3 coding sequence is TGTGCCAGCAGCTTATACAGGGGCGAAGCTTTCTTT.

The rearrangement links TRBV9 to TRBJ1-2; tentative D call: TRBD1 (5 bases). Trimming cost V 0 bases and J 2 bases, with 5 bases left between them. The germline gives CDR1 SGDLS, CDR2 YYNGEE. The CDR3 is 13 residues long. In nucleotides, the CDR3 is TGTGCCAGCAGCGTAGAGGGGAACTATGGCTACACCTTC. Protein sequence: CASSVEGNYGYTF.

The rearrangement links TRBV6-6 to TRBJ2-7, with D possibly TRBD1 on 6 matching bases. The CDR3 sequence is 14 residues long. Germline lookup yields CDR1 MNHNY and CDR2 SVGAGI (reference sequence). Trimming pared 0 bases from V and 5 bases from J, leaving 11 bases between. This CDR3 reads CASSYSKAGDEQYF. CDR3 bases: TGTGCCAGCAGTTACTCGAAGGCAGGGGACGAGCAGTACTTC.

The chain employs TRBV29-1 and TRBJ2-7, with D possibly TRBD2 on 6 matching bases. The CDR3 covers 15 residues. V was trimmed by 5 bases and J by 3 bases, leaving 20 bases between them. CDR1 and CDR2 (germline): SQVTM, ANQGSEA. The CDR3 reads CSVMSGQGYDYEQYF. CDR3 sequence (DNA): TGCAGCGTTATGAGCGGGCAGGGCTACGACTACGAGCAGTACTTC.

CDR3 sequence reads: CFFSYEQYF. In nucleotides, the CDR3 is TGTTTCTTTTCCTACGAGCAGTACTTC. The V gene is TRBV30, the J gene TRBJ2-7; D is unresolved. The CDR3 runs 9 residues. Germline V gives CDR1 GTSNPN, CDR2 SVGIG (reference sequence).

The chain joins TRBV13 to TRBJ1-2; D ambiguous. The germline V and J ends were trimmed by 7 bases and 0 bases, with 15 bases remaining between them. The CDR3 contains 15 residues. The germline V gene encodes CDR1 PRHDT and CDR2 FYEKMQ (reference sequence). Here the CDR3 DNA reads TGTGCCAGCACCTCCTACGACCCCGCTAACTATGGCTACACCTTC. Its translation is CASTSYDPANYGYTF.

This chain joins TRBV14 and TRBJ1-6; D not certain. V was trimmed by 0 bases and J by 0 bases, leaving 9 bases between them. Germline CDR1 and CDR2: SGHDN and FVKESK. The CDR3 is 17 amino acids. CDR3 sequence: CASSQDGMSSYNSPLHF. CDR3 nucleotides: TGTGCCAGCAGCCAAGATGGGATGAGCTCCTATAATTCACCCCTCCACTTT.

The genes are TRBV2 and TRBJ2-1, with a possible D match to TRBD2 (6 bases). Germline values: CDR1 SNHLY, CDR2 FYNNEI. Trimming removed 7 bases at V and 10 bases at J, with 11 bases between. This CDR3 spans 11 amino acids. CDR3 coding DNA: TGTGCCAGCAATTCGGCGGGAGAGCAGTTCTTC. It translates to CASNSAGEQFF.

This clone was recorded a few times. Other nucleotide sequences from this sample produce the same CDR3. The chain couples TRBV12-5 to TRBJ1-1; D gene unclear. CDR1 LGHNT and CDR2 FRNRAP come from the germline V gene. CDR3 length: 11 residues. V dropped 2 bases and J dropped 2 bases, with 0 bases sitting between them. In nucleotides, the CDR3 is TGTGCTAGTGGTTTGAACACTGAAGCTTTCTTT. Translation: CASGLNTEAFF.

The rearrangement joins TRBV7-3 to TRBJ2-5; D remains ambiguous. The V and J ends lost 5 bases and 0 bases respectively, with 13 bases between them. The germline V gene encodes CDR1 SGHTA and CDR2 FQGTGA. The length of the CDR3 is 15 residues. The CDR3 sequence is CASSAYASNQETQYF. The CDR3 nucleotides read TGTGCCAGCAGCGCCTACGCCTCAAACCAAGAGACCCAGTACTTC.

This clone was seen only a few times. Different DNA sequences within this sample yield the same CDR3. The genes are TRBV4-3 and TRBJ1-1; no reliable D call. Trimming took 0 bases from V and 3 from J, leaving 5 bases between them. Germline V gene data show CDR1 as LGHNA and CDR2 as YSLEER. The CDR3 runs to 13 residues. CDR3 sequence (DNA): TGCGCCAGCAGCCAAGATCGGTACACTGAAGCTTTCTTT. This codes for CASSQDRYTEAFF.

The genes are TRBV6-6 and TRBJ2-7, with 7 bases fitting TRBD1. The CDR3 is 14 amino acids. The V segment lost 2 bases and the J segment 3 bases; nucleotides outside the gene matches: 4. Germline CDR1 and CDR2: MNHNY and SVGAGI (reference sequence). The CDR3 nucleotides are TGTGCCAGCAGTTACGGAACAGGGGACTACGAGCAGTACTTC. Translating it yields CASSYGTGDYEQYF.

The rearrangement joins TRBV25-1 to TRBJ2-5; D is unclear. This CDR3 has 10 residues. The V gene's germline CDR1 is MGHDK and CDR2 SYGVNS. Trimming pared 6 bases from V and 4 bases from J, leaving 3 bases between. DNA for the CDR3: TGTGCCAGCAGGGGAGAGACCCAGTACTTC. Amino acids: CASRGETQYF.